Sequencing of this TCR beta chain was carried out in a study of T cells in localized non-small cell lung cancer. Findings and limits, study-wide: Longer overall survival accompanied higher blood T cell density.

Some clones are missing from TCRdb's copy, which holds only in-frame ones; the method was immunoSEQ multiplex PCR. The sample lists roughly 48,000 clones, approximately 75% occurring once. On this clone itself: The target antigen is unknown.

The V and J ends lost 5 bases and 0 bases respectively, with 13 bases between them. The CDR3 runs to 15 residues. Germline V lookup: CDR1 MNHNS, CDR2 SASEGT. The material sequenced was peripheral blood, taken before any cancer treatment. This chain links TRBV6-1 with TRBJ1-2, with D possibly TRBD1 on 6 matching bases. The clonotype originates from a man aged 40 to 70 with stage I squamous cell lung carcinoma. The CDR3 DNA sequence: TGTGCCAGCAGTATTTCAGGGGAAACTAACTATGGCTACACCTTC. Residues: CASSISGETNYGYTF.